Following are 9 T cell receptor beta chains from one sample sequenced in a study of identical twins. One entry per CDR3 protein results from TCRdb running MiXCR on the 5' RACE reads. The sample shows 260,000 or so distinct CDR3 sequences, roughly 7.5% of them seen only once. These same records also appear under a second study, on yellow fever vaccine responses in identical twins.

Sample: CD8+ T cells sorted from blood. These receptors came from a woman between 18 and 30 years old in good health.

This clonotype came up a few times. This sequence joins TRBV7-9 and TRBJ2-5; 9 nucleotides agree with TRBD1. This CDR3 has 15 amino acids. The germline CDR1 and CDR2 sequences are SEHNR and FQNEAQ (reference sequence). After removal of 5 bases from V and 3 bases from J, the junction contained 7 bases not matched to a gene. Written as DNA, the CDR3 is TGTGCCAGCAGCCCGGCGGACAGGGGTGAAGAGACCCAGTACTTC. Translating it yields CASSPADRGEETQYF.

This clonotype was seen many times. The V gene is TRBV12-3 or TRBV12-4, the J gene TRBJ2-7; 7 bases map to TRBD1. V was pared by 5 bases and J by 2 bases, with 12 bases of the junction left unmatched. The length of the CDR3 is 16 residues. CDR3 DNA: TGTGCCAGCAGTCGAGATAGCCGGGACAGAACCTACGAGCAGTACTTC. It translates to CASSRDSRDRTYEQYF.

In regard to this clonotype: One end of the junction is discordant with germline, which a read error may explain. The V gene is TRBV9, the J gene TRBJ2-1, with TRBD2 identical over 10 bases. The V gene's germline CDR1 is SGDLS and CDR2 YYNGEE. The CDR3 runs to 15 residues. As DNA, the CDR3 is TGTTCCAGCAGCGTAGCGGGAGGACCTGGCGATGAGCAGTTCTTC. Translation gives CSSSVAGGPGDEQFF.

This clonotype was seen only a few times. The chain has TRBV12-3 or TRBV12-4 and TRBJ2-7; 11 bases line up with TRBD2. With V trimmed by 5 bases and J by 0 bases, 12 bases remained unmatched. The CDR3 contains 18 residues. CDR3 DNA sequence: TGTGCCAGCAGTCCAGGGACTAGCGGAGACTCGCCCTCCTACGAGCAGTACTTC. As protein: CASSPGTSGDSPSYEQYF.

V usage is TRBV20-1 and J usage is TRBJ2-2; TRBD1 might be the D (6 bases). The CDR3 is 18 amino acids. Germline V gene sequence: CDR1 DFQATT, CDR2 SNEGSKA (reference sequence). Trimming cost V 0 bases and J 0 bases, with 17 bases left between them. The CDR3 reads CSARDNRAGVANTGELFF. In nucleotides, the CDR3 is TGCAGTGCTAGAGATAATAGGGCAGGGGTAGCGAACACCGGGGAGCTGTTTTTT.

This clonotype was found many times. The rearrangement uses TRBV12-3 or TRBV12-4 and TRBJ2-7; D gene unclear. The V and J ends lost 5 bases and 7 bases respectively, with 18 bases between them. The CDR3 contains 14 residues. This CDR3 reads CASSPAAGRREQYF. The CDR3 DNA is TGTGCCAGCAGTCCCGCCGCTGGCAGGCGGGAGCAGTACTTC.

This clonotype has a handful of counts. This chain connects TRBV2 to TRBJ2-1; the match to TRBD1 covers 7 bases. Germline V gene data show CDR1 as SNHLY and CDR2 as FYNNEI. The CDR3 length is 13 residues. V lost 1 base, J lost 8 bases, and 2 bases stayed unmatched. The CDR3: CASSEGGGDEQFF. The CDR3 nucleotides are TGTGCCAGCAGTGAAGGAGGGGGCGATGAGCAGTTCTTC.

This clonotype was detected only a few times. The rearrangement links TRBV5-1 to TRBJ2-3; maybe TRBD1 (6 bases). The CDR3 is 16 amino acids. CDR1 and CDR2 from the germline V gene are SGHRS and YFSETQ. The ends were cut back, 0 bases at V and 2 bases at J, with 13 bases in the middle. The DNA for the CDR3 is TGCGCCAGCAGCTTGGATGGAGACAGGCCCACAGATACGCAGTATTTT. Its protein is CASSLDGDRPTDTQYF. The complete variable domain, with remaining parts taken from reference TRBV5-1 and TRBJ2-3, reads KAGVTQTPRYLIKTRGQQVTLSCSPISGHRSVSWYQQTPGQGLQFLFEYFSETQRNKGNFPGRFSGRQFSNSRSEMNVSTLELGDSALYLCASSLDGDRPTDTQYFGPGTRLTVL.

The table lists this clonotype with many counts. The CDR3 nucleotides are TGCGCCAGCAGCCCTTTAGGGCGGCTAGCGGGAGATATCTATGAGCAGTTCTTC. Translated, it gives CASSPLGRLAGDIYEQFF. This rearrangement joins TRBV4-1 to TRBJ2-1, with 10 bases identical to TRBD2. After removal of 4 bases from V and 8 bases from J, the junction contained 17 bases not matched to a gene. Germline V gene lookup returns CDR1 MGHRA and CDR2 YSYEKL. The CDR3 length is 18 residues.